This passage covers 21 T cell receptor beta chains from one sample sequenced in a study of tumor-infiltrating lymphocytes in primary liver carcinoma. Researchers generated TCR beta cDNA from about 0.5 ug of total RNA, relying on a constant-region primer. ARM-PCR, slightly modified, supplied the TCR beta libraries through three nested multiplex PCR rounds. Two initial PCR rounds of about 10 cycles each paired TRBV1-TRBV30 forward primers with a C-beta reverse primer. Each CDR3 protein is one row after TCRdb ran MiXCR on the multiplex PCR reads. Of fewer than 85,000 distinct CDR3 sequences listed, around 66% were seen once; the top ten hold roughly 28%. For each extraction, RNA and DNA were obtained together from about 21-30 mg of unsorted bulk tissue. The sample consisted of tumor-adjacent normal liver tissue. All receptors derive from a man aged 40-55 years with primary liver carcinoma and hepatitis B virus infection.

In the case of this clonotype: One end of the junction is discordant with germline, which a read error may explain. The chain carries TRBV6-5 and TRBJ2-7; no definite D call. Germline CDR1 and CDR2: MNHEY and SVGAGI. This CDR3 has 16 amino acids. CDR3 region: CVSRPGQAASFYEQHF. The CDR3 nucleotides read TGTGTCAGCAGGCCCGGGCAGGCAGCATCCTTTTACGAGCAGCACTTC.

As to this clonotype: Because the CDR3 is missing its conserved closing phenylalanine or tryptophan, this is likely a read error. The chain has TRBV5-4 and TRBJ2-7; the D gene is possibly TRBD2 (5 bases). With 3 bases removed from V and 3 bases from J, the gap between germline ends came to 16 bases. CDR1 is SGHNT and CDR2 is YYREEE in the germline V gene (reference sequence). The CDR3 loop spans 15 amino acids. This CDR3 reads CASSSDRGSLYEQYI. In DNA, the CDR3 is TGTGCCAGCAGCTCGGATCGTGGGAGCCTCTACGAGCAGTACATC.

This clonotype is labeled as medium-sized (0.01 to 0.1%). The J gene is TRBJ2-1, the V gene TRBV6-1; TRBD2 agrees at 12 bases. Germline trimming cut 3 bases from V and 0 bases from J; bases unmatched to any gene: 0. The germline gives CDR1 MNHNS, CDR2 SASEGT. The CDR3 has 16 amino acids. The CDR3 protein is CASSETSGSSYNEQFF. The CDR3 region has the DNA TGTGCCAGCAGTGAGACTAGCGGGAGCTCCTACAATGAGCAGTTCTTC.

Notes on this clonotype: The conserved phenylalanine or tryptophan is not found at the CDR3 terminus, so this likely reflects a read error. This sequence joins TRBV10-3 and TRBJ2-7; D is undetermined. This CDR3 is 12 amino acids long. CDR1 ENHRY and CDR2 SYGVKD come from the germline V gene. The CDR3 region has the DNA TGTACCATCAGTGAAGCCGGGCAAGAACAGTACCTC. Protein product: CTISEAGQEQYL.

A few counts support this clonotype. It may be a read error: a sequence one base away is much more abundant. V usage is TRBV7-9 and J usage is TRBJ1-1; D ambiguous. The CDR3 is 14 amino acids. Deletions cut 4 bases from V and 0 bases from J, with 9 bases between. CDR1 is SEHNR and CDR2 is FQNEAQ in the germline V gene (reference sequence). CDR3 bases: TGTGCCAGCAGCTCGCTGGGGATGAACACTGAAGCTTTCTTT. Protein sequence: CASSSLGMNTEAFF. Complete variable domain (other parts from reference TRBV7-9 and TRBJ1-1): DTGVSQNPRHKITKRGQNVTFRCDPISEHNRLYWYRQTLGQGPEFLTYFQNEAQLEKSRLLSDRFSAERPKGSFSTLEIQRTEQGDSAMYLCASSSLGMNTEAFFGQGTRLTVV.

The CDR3 protein is CASSYMGTGLAGAKSGELFF. CDR3 nucleotide sequence: TGTGCCAGCAGTTACATGGGAACGGGACTAGCGGGAGCTAAGTCCGGGGAGCTGTTTTTT. The rearrangement uses TRBV6-6 and TRBJ2-2, with 14 bases fitting TRBD2. The V segment lost 2 bases and the J segment 6 bases; nucleotides outside the gene matches: 14. The length of the CDR3 is 20 residues. Germline V CDR1 and CDR2: MNHNY, SVGAGI (reference sequence).

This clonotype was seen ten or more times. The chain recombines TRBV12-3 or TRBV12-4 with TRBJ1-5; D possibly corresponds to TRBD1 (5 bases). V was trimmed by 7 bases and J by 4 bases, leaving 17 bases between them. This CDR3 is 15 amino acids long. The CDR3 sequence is CASTRGTAINQPQHF. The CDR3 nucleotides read TGTGCCAGCACGCGGGGCACCGCAATAAATCAGCCCCAGCATTTT.

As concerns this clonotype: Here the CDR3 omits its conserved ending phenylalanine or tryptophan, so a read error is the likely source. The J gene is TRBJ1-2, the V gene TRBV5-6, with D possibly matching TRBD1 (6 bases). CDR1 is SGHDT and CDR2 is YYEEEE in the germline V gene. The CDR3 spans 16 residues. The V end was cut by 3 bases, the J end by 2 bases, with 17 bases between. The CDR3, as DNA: TGTGCCAGCAGCTCGCTATGGGGGGCAGTCAACTATGGCTACACCTCC. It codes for CASSSLWGAVNYGYTS.

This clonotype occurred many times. DNA for the CDR3: TGTGCCAGCAGCCAAGATGTGGGACAGGGTTTCCGAGATACGCAGTATTTT. It codes for CASSQDVGQGFRDTQYF. The rearrangement uses TRBV14 and TRBJ2-3, with TRBD1 matching over 9 bases. J gave up 5 bases and V 0 bases, and 9 bases lay outside the gene matches. The CDR3 is 17 amino acids. The germline V gene has CDR1 SGHDN and CDR2 FVKESK. Based on the CDR3 plus reference TRBV14 and TRBJ2-3, the full variable domain is EAGVTQFPSHSVIEKGQTVTLRCDPISGHDNLYWYRRVMGKEIKFLLHFVKESKQDESGMPNNRFLAERTGGTYSTLKVQPAELEDSGVYFCASSQDVGQGFRDTQYFGPGTRLTVL.

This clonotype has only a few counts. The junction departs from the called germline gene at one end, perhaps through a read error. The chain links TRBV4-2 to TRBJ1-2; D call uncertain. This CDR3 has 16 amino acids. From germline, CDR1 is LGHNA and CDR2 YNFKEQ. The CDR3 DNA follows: TGTGCCAGTAGCCAAGGTGCCTGCGCCCTTCTCTATGGCTACAGTTTC. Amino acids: CASSQGACALLYGYSF.

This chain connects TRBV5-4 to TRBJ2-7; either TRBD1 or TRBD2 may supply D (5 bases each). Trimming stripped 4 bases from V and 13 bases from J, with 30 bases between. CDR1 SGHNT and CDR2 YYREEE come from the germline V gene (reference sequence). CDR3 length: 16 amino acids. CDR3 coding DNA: TGTGCCAGCAGCAAAGACGGGGCTCCCGGTGGCTACGAGTACTACTTC. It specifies CASSKDGAPGGYEYYF.

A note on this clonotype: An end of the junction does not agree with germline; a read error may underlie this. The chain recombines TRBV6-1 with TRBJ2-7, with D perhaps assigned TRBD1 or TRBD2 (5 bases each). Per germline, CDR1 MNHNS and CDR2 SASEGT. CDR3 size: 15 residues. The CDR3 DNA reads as TGTGCCAGTAGTGAAGCGCCGGGACCAGGCTACGAGCAGTACTTC. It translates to CASSEAPGPGYEQYF.

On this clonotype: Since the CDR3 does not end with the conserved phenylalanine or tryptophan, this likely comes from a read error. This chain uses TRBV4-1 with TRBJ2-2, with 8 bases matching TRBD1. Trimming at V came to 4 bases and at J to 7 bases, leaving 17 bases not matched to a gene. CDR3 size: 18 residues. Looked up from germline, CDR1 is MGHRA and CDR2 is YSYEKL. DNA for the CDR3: TGCGCCAGCAGCCTGCCGTTAACTGGTCAGGGGGCGCGCGGGGAGCTGTTTTAT. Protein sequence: CASSLPLTGQGARGELFY.

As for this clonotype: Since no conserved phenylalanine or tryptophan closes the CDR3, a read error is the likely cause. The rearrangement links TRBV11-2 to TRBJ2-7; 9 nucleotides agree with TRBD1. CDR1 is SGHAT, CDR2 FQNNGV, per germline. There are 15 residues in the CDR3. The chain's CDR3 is CVSSLRWTGENEQYS. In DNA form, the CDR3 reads TGTGTCAGCAGCTTACGATGGACAGGGGAAAACGAGCAGTACTCT.

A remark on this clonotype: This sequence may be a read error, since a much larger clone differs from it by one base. CDR3 bases: TGTGCCAGGAGCCAACAGGCGGCAGGGGCCAATGAAAAACTGTTTTTT. It translates to CARSQQAAGANEKLFF. The chain employs TRBV4-2 and TRBJ1-4; D is perhaps TRBD1 (6 bases). Germline-derived CDR1 and CDR2 are LGHNA and YNFKEQ. The CDR3 is 16 residues long.

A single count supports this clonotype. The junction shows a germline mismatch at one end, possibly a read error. Written as DNA, the CDR3 is TGTGCCAGCAGCTCTGACTTCGGCGGTACCCACAGTGAGCAGTTATTC. Translation gives CASSSDFGGTHSEQLF. The chain joins TRBV7-8 to TRBJ2-1; D is unresolved. From germline, CDR1 is SGHVS and CDR2 FQNEAQ. The CDR3 runs 16 residues.

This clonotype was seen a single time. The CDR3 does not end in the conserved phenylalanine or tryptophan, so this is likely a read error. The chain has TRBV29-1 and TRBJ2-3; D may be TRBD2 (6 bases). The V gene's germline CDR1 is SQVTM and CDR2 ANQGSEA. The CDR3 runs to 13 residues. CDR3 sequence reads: CSVDVTSTDTQYY. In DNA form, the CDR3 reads TGCAGCGTTGACGTAACTAGCACAGATACCCAGTATTAT.

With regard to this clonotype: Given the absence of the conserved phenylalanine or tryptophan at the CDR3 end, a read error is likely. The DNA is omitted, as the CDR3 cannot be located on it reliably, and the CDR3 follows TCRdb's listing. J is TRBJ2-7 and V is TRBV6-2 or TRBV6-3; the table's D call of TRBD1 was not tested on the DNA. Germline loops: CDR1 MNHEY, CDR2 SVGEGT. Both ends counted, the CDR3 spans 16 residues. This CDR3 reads CASSYSTQGNRYEQYL.

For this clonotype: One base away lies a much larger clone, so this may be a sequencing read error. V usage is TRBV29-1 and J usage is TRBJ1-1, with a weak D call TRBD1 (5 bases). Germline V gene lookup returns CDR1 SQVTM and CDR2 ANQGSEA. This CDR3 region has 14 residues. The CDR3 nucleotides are TGCAACGTTGATTCGGCAGGGAGTTATACTGAAGCTTTCTTT. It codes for CNVDSAGSYTEAFF.

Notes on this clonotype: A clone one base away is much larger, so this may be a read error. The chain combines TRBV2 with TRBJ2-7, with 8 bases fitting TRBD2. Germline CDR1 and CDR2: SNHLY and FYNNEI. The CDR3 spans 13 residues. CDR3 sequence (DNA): TGTGCCAGCGATCCGGGAGGGCTCTACGACCAGTACTTC. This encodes CASDPGGLYDQYF.

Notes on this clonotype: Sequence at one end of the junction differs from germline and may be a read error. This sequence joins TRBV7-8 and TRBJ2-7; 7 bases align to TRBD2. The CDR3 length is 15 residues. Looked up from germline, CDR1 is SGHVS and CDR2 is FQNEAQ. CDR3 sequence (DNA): TGTGCCAACAGCGTAATCGCGGGGAGCCGGGGGGAGCAGCACTTC. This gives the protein CANSVIAGSRGEQHF.